These 17 T cell receptor beta chains were sequenced from one sample in a study of Graves' ophthalmopathy and Graves' hyperthyroidism. Amplified material comprised TCR beta CDR3 regions derived from RNA transcripts. Scientists carried out first-round RT-PCR using HTBI primers and then a second-round multiplex PCR. TCRdb re-called the multiplex PCR reads through MiXCR, storing one row per CDR3 protein. This repertoire shows 600,000 to 950,000 distinct CDR3 sequences, roughly 40% found once; its top ten account for 44%. The specimen sequenced was peripheral blood. These receptors all come from an adult man with Graves' ophthalmopathy.

In the case of this clonotype: A much larger clone lies a single base off, so this may be a read error. CDR3 in amino acids: CASSWSSESYEQYF. The CDR3 DNA sequence: TGTGCCAGCAGTTGGAGTAGCGAATCCTACGAGCAGTACTTC. The rearrangement uses TRBV2 and TRBJ2-7, with a tentative D call TRBD2 (5 bases). Germline CDR1 SNHLY, CDR2 FYNNEI. The V gene lost 5 bases and the J gene lost 1 base, with 12 bases spanning the gap. The CDR3 length is 14 residues.

Worth noting for this clonotype: This could be a read error, since a much larger clone is one nucleotide away. The conserved phenylalanine or tryptophan normally closing the CDR3 is absent here, so this likely arose from a read error. The chain employs TRBV2 and TRBJ2-5, with D perhaps matching TRBD1 (6 bases). Trimming removed 8 bases from V and 1 base from J, with 11 bases in between. CDR3 length: 13 residues. The germline gives CDR1 SNHLY, CDR2 FYNNEI. The CDR3 DNA is TGTGCCAGCGGCAGGGGTATCCAAGAGACCCAGTACTGC. Its translation is CASGRGIQETQYC.

This clonotype was detected ten times or more. V usage is TRBV20-1 and J usage is TRBJ1-1, with D maybe TRBD1 (6 bases). CDR1 and CDR2 from the germline V gene are DFQATT and SNEGSKA (reference sequence). V was pared by 3 bases and J by 2 bases, with 19 bases between. CDR3 length equals 16 residues. CDR3 DNA: TGCAGTGCTAGTGGCCCGCGCACAGGGATCAACACTGAAGCTTTCTTT. This encodes CSASGPRTGINTEAFF.

Concerning this clonotype: A read error may be the cause here, since a much bigger clone is one base away. The V and J genes are TRBV7-8 and TRBJ1-2; 10 bases agree with TRBD1. CDR1 and CDR2 from the germline V gene are SGHVS and FQNEAQ. V was pared by 5 bases and J by 4 bases, with 10 bases of the junction left unmatched. This CDR3 is 16 amino acids long. The CDR3 DNA reads TGTGCCAGCAGCGCAGGACAGGGGGAGTTCGTCTATGGCTACACCTTC. The encoded protein is CASSAGQGEFVYGYTF.

The chain employs TRBV7-9 and TRBJ1-4; weak D call: TRBD1 (6 bases). The length of the CDR3 is 15 residues. Germline values: CDR1 SEHNR, CDR2 FQNEAQ (reference sequence). The germline V and J ends were trimmed by 5 bases and 8 bases, with 18 bases remaining between them. CDR3 sequence (DNA): TGTGCCAGCAGCCCCCTGACAGGCCTTAGGGAAAAACTGTTTTTT. Translating it yields CASSPLTGLREKLFF.

This clonotype appeared a few times. The V and J genes are TRBV2 and TRBJ2-2; 7 positions agree with TRBD2. Germline lookup yields CDR1 SNHLY and CDR2 FYNNEI. The CDR3 is 13 amino acids. V lost 9 bases to trimming and J lost 4 bases; unmatched junction nucleotides: 5. CDR3 protein: CASGGEATGELFF. CDR3 sequence (DNA): TGTGCCAGTGGGGGGGAGGCCACCGGGGAGCTGTTTTTT. The variable domain in full, completed from reference TRBV2 and TRBJ2-2, reads EPEVTQTPSHQVTQMGQEVILRCVPISNHLYFYWYRQILGQKVEFLVSFYNNEISEKSEIFDDQFSVERPDGSNFTLKIRSTKLEDSAMYFCASGGEATGELFFGEGSRLTVL.

This clonotype was observed many times. This chain connects TRBV20-1 to TRBJ2-7, with D perhaps assigned TRBD1 or TRBD2 (7 bases each). V was clipped by 5 bases and J by 5 bases, with 19 bases between them. Germline CDR1 DFQATT, CDR2 SNEGSKA (reference sequence). The CDR3 has 14 amino acids. CDR3 protein: CSAAEGAGVNEQYF. In DNA, the CDR3 is TGCAGTGCTGCCGAGGGGGCGGGAGTCAACGAGCAGTACTTC.

This clonotype showed up many times. The J gene is TRBJ1-2, the V gene TRBV7-2; no firm D call. V was pared by 5 bases and J by 0 bases, with 7 bases between. The CDR3 is made up of 13 amino acids. The germline gives CDR1 SGHTA, CDR2 FQGNSA. DNA of the CDR3: TGTGCCAGCAGCGGCTCTCCTAACTATGGCTACACCTTC. Its protein is CASSGSPNYGYTF.

Here the CDR3 DNA reads TGTGCCAGTAGTATCGGGCAGGGGCCCACCGGACTGGCCTACGAGCAGTACTTC. Residues: CASSIGQGPTGLAYEQYF. The V and J genes are TRBV19 and TRBJ2-7; tentative D call: TRBD1 (6 bases). Germline CDR1 LNHDA, CDR2 SQIVND (reference sequence). Trimming cost V 3 bases and J 2 bases, with 23 bases left between them. The CDR3 is made up of 18 amino acids.

This clonotype was seen repeatedly, ten times or more. The J gene is TRBJ2-6, the V gene TRBV20-1; tentative D call: TRBD1 (6 bases). V was pared by 6 bases and J by 3 bases, with 9 bases between. This CDR3 has 13 residues. CDR1 and CDR2 (germline): DFQATT, SNEGSKA (reference sequence). The CDR3 protein is CSAGGSGANVLTF. For the CDR3, the DNA is TGCAGTGCAGGGGGTAGTGGGGCCAACGTCCTGACTTTC.

This chain uses TRBV10-3 with TRBJ2-5; D possibly corresponds to TRBD2 (5 bases). Trimming removed 10 bases at V and 1 base at J, with 16 bases between. Germline values: CDR1 ENHRY, CDR2 SYGVKD. This CDR3 region has 14 residues. CDR3 sequence: CASRVEDSQETQYF. The CDR3 coding sequence is TGTGCCAGCAGAGTTGAGGACTCCCAAGAGACCCAGTACTTC.

A word on this clonotype: One base away lies a much larger clone, so this may be a sequencing read error. This chain links TRBV20-1 with TRBJ2-7; the D call may be TRBD1 or TRBD2 (5 bases each). Germline assignment: CDR1 DFQATT and CDR2 SNEGSKA (reference sequence). The CDR3 covers 12 residues. Here the CDR3 reads CSASGAYYGQYF. The CDR3 DNA sequence: TGCAGTGCTAGCGGGGCTTACTACGGGCAGTACTTC.

This clonotype was observed many times. The chain has TRBV7-4 and TRBJ2-7; D remains unclear. The CDR3 sequence is 14 residues long. Germline V gene data show CDR1 as SGHVT and CDR2 as SQSDAQ. Trimming took 4 bases from V and 0 from J, leaving 10 bases between them. The CDR3 DNA follows: TGTGCCAGCAGCTACTACAAGAGCTCCTACGAGCAGTACTTC. It encodes CASSYYKSSYEQYF. The complete variable domain, with remaining parts taken from reference TRBV7-4 and TRBJ2-7, reads GAGVSQSPRYKVAKRGRDVALRCDSISGHVTLYWYRQTLGQGSEVLTYSQSDAQRDKSGRPSGRFSAERPERSVSTLKIQRTEQGDSAVYLCASSYYKSSYEQYFGPGTRLTVT.

The chain links TRBV7-9 to TRBJ1-3; D might be TRBD1 (5 bases). The germline gives CDR1 SEHNR, CDR2 FQNEAQ (reference sequence). The CDR3 has 16 amino acids. V lost 6 bases to trimming and J lost 0 bases, with 15 bases between them. The CDR3 loop is CASSSTGIISGNTIYF. CDR3 coding DNA: TGTGCCAGCAGTTCTACAGGAATCATCTCTGGAAACACCATATATTTT.

The chain is built from TRBV11-2 and TRBJ2-5, with 9 bases identical to TRBD2. CDR3 length: 19 residues. The V segment lost 3 bases and the J segment 5 bases; nucleotides outside the gene matches: 19. In germline, CDR1 is SGHAT, CDR2 FQNNGV. Here the CDR3 DNA reads TGTGCCAGCAGCTTCTTTGGTGCTAGAGTAGCGGGAGCTCACGAGACCCAGTACTTC. Protein product: CASSFFGARVAGAHETQYF.

With respect to this clonotype: Being one base from a much bigger clone, this may be a read error. The V call is TRBV7-2, the J call TRBJ2-5, with 7 bases fitting TRBD1. From germline, CDR1 is SGHTA and CDR2 FQGNSA. The CDR3 has 13 amino acids. V lost 4 bases to trimming and J lost 6 bases; unmatched junction nucleotides: 5. In DNA form, the CDR3 reads TGTGCCAGCAGCTGGACAGGTGGAAAGACCCAGTACTTC. Residues: CASSWTGGKTQYF.

A single count supports this clonotype. A junction boundary mismatches the germline segment, possibly from a read error. The chain has TRBV7-9 and TRBJ1-5, with TRBD1 as a possible D gene (5 bases). The CDR3 has 16 amino acids. Germline V gives CDR1 SEHNR, CDR2 FQNEAQ (reference sequence). CDR3 DNA: TGCGCCAGCAGCCAAGATCAGGGCCAGGGCGGTCAGCCCCAGCATTTT. As protein: CASSQDQGQGGQPQHF.